These 14 T cell receptor beta chains share one sample of origin, sequenced in a study of breast tumors, draining lymph nodes, adjacent tissues. MiXCR, run by TCRdb on the multiplex PCR reads, gives a single entry per CDR3 protein. The table records 200,000 or so distinct CDR3 sequences, roughly 31% of them present only once. Axillary draining lymph nodes of breast cancer patients supplied the node samples. The sample comprised axillary lymph node tissue. The receptor set was obtained from a female donor with breast cancer. Some clones in this sample may be carry-over from other donors' samples.

This clonotype was counted many times. This rearrangement joins TRBV11-2 to TRBJ1-2; D might be TRBD1 (6 bases). The germline V and J ends were trimmed by 1 base and 3 bases, with 9 bases remaining between them. CDR1 SGHAT and CDR2 FQNNGV come from the germline V gene. There are 14 residues in the CDR3. This CDR3 is CASSLVAGDYGYTF. The CDR3 nucleotides are TGTGCCAGCAGCTTAGTTGCAGGGGACTATGGCTACACCTTC. Combining the CDR3 with reference TRBV11-2 and TRBJ1-2 gives the whole variable domain EAGVAQSPRYKIIEKRQSVAFWCNPISGHATLYWYQQILGQGPKLLIQFQNNGVVDDSQLPKDRFSAERLKGVDSTLKIQPAKLEDSAVYLCASSLVAGDYGYTFGSGTRLTVV.

Remarks on this clonotype: The junction and the germline gene differ at one end; a read error may be behind it. The chain carries TRBV6-5 and TRBJ1-3; no definite D call. The CDR3 sequence is 13 residues long. Germline V gene data show CDR1 as MNHEY and CDR2 as SVGAGI. The CDR3 DNA follows: TGTGCCAGCAGTTACTCTGCTGGAAACACCATACATTTT. Amino acid sequence: CASSYSAGNTIHF.

This clonotype was counted ten times or more. This chain connects TRBV6-6 to TRBJ2-5; D perhaps matches TRBD2 (5 bases). This CDR3 spans 13 amino acids. Per germline, CDR1 MNHNY and CDR2 SVGAGI (reference sequence). With 4 bases removed from V and 7 bases from J, the gap between germline ends came to 13 bases. In DNA, the CDR3 is TGTGCCAGCAGTTCCTCGGGCCGGGGGACCCAGTACTTC. The encoded protein is CASSSSGRGTQYF.

This clonotype showed up many times. The chain is built from TRBV7-7 and TRBJ2-5, with D possibly being TRBD2 (6 bases). Germline V gene lookup returns CDR1 SSHAT and CDR2 FNYEAQ (reference sequence). The CDR3 totals 13 residues. CDR3 in amino acids: CAWGAGKGGTQYF. The CDR3 DNA reads as TGTGCGTGGGGTGCGGGGAAAGGTGGGACCCAGTACTTC.

This clonotype was observed a handful of times. The CDR3 spells CASCAAGGTEAFF. CDR3 coding DNA: TGTGCCAGCTGCGCTGCAGGGGGGACTGAAGCTTTCTTT. The rearrangement links TRBV12-3 or TRBV12-4 to TRBJ1-1; 7 bases agree with TRBD1. The junction had 8 bases not matched to a gene; V was cut back by 8 bases and J by 5 bases. The CDR3 runs 13 residues.

This clonotype was seen many times. The rearrangement joins TRBV20-1 to TRBJ2-7; TRBD1 aligns across 10 bases. Germline trimming cut 5 bases from V and 2 bases from J; bases unmatched to any gene: 6. The germline gives CDR1 DFQATT, CDR2 SNEGSKA (reference sequence). The CDR3 consists of 14 residues. This chain's CDR3 is CSADRDRGTYEQYF. The CDR3 DNA reads TGCAGTGCTGACCGGGACAGGGGTACCTACGAGCAGTACTTC.

This clonotype was counted many times. This sequence joins TRBV5-4 and TRBJ2-5; 7 positions agree with TRBD2. Germline trimming cut 0 bases from V and 4 bases from J; bases unmatched to any gene: 9. This CDR3 spans 16 amino acids. In germline, CDR1 is SGHNT, CDR2 YYREEE (reference sequence). DNA for the CDR3: TGTGCCAGCAGCTTGGGGGGGTACGGGAGGCGAGAGACCCAGTACTTC. Residues: CASSLGGYGRRETQYF.

The V call is TRBV7-9, the J call TRBJ1-5; D call uncertain. V was cut by 3 bases and J by 11 bases, with 11 bases left in between. The CDR3 totals 12 residues. Germline V gene sequence: CDR1 SEHNR, CDR2 FQNEAQ (reference sequence). CDR3 DNA sequence: TGTGCCAGCAGCTTCCCATTAGAGACCCAGCATTTT. This gives the protein CASSFPLETQHF.

As for this clonotype: This may arise from a read error, as a much more abundant clone is one base away. The CDR3 protein is CASSLERDTEQFF. CDR3 bases: TGTGCCAGCAGCTTAGAGAGGGACACGGAGCAGTTCTTC. V is TRBV11-3 and J is TRBJ2-1; TRBD1 might be the D (6 bases). The length of the CDR3 is 13 residues. Trimming removed 0 bases at V and 10 bases at J, with 10 bases between. From germline, CDR1 is SGHNT and CDR2 YENEEA.

This clonotype came up many times. The chain recombines TRBV2 with TRBJ2-5; 7 bases agree with TRBD2. The CDR3 runs 14 residues. Per germline, CDR1 SNHLY and CDR2 FYNNEI. V lost 7 bases and J lost 2; bases outside the gene matches: 7. The CDR3: CASKVGLGQETQYF. Written as DNA, the CDR3 is TGTGCCAGCAAGGTTGGACTAGGTCAAGAGACCCAGTACTTC.

This clonotype was detected ten times or more. The chain joins TRBV20-1 to TRBJ2-7; 9 positions agree with TRBD2. Germline V gives CDR1 DFQATT, CDR2 SNEGSKA (reference sequence). The CDR3 has 15 amino acids. After removal of 0 bases from V and 6 bases from J, the junction contained 9 bases not matched to a gene. The CDR3 nucleotides are TGCAGTGCTAGAGATATGCTAGCGGGGTATGGCGAGCAGTACTTC. Its translation is CSARDMLAGYGEQYF.

V and J are TRBV25-1 and TRBJ1-4; no firm D call. The germline V gene has CDR1 MGHDK and CDR2 SYGVNS. The CDR3 length is 11 residues. Trimming took 2 bases from V and 14 from J, leaving 9 bases between them. CDR3 amino acids: CASSELDQLFF. The CDR3 DNA sequence: TGTGCCAGCAGTGAACTTGACCAGCTGTTTTTT.

This chain connects TRBV9 to TRBJ1-1, with 7 bases identical to TRBD1. The ends lost 4 bases at V and 10 bases at J; junction bases unmatched: 16. Germline assignment: CDR1 SGDLS and CDR2 YYNGEE. CDR3 size: 15 residues. The CDR3 loop is CASSRLGQPTQGAFF. CDR3 nucleotide sequence: TGTGCCAGCAGCCGGCTGGGACAGCCGACCCAGGGAGCTTTCTTT.

This clonotype has a count of ten or more. The J gene is TRBJ2-3, the V gene TRBV5-1; D not certain. The CDR3 runs 13 residues. The V gene's germline CDR1 is SGHRS and CDR2 YFSETQ. Trimming cost V 3 bases and J 4 bases, with 9 bases left between them. The chain's CDR3 is CASSSGEADTQYF. The CDR3 DNA follows: TGCGCCAGCAGCTCCGGAGAGGCAGATACGCAGTATTTT.